A selection of T cell receptor beta chains follows, all from one sample in a study of cytomegalovirus exposure and HLA in healthy donors. TCRdb's table, derived via immunoSEQ multiplex PCR, lists solely in-frame clones and lacks some. This table has over 130,000 clones, 55% to 80% appearing once. The sample consisted of PBMCs. Receptor source: a woman aged 55-75 years in good health and CMV-seropositive. Each CDR3 is given with its conserved first and last residue. Each record gives: J gene, CDR3 length, V gene, CDR3 protein.

>TRBJ1-6|14|TRBV30
CAWKLETHNSPLHF
>TRBJ2-7|20|TRBV19
CASSIRGPGTSGRDSYEQYF
>TRBJ2-1|16|TRBV6-5
CASSYGRLAGVAEQFF
>TRBJ2-7|13|TRBV28
CASSNGQTYEQYF
>TRBJ2-1|15|TRBV28
CASTSGTGGYNEQFF
>TRBJ1-1|12|TRBV30
CAWRWGQSEAFF
>TRBJ1-5|15|TRBV30
CAWSRGSSLNQPQHF
>TRBJ2-3|15|TRBV7-7
CASSLGGLAGDTQYF
>TRBJ1-3|15|TRBV18
CASSPGQYSGNTIYF
>TRBJ1-6|15|TRBV28
CASSFGASQNSPLHF
>TRBJ2-1|15|TRBV2
CASSPGTSGYNEQFF
>TRBJ2-3|13|TRBV5-1
CASSPTKRDTQYF
>TRBJ2-1|14|TRBV5-8
CAIVRREGNNEQFF
>TRBJ1-1|12|TRBV11-1
CASSQQGYTPFF
>TRBJ1-2|11|TRBV9
CASSAGWGYTF
>TRBJ1-5|13|TRBV2
CASSDPRGQPQHF
>TRBJ2-3|13|TRBV4-1
CASSKTGGNTQYF
>TRBJ2-7|13|TRBV10-3
CAISDEPGDEQYF
>TRBJ2-3|16|TRBV7-7
CASSLGAGGSTDTQYF
>TRBJ2-1|12|TRBV30
CAWSRQGSEQFF
>TRBJ1-1|16|TRBV6-1
CASSGRVTYMNTEAFF
>TRBJ2-5|15|TRBV9
CASSVGAGAEETQYF
>TRBJ2-4|14|TRBV5-6
CASSLGRQVNIQYF
>TRBJ2-1|15|TRBV2
CATSIEGFSYNEQFF
>TRBJ1-3|12|TRBV25-1
CAASGTGNTIYF
>TRBJ2-2|13|TRBV29-1
CSVAGESTGELFF
>TRBJ1-2|15|TRBV4-3
CASSQEPARHYGYTF
>TRBJ2-5|15|TRBV7-8
CASSLAGGPLETQYF
>TRBJ1-3|16|TRBV30
CAWSLPPGGAGNTIYF
>TRBJ1-1|14|TRBV27
CASSSLGVGTEAFF
>TRBJ2-1|15|TRBV7-2
CASSPRQGDRNEQFF
>TRBJ1-2|14|TRBV28
CASKERGRREGYTF
>TRBJ2-1|18|TRBV28
CASSLPTEQGESYNEQFF
>TRBJ2-1|14|TRBV7-3
CASSLPPSGNEQFF
>TRBJ2-7|11|TRBV7-9
CASSPMAEQYF
>TRBJ2-2|14|TRBV2
CASRAGTTTGELFF
>TRBJ1-1|12|TRBV19
CASRTGGAEAFF
>TRBJ2-6|17|TRBV5-1
CASSFRDILSGANVLTF
>TRBJ1-2|12|TRBV19
CASSSRSYGYTF
>TRBJ1-2|13|TRBV4-1
CASSQDHNYGYTF
>TRBJ2-7|14|TRBV7-2
CASSSRQGAYEQYF
>TRBJ2-1|13|TRBV9
CASSVSAYNEQFF
>TRBJ2-1|15|TRBV5-4
CASSLAKQGRHEQFF
>TRBJ2-3|14|TRBV11-1
CASSLQASTDTQYF
>TRBJ2-2|16|TRBV5-4
CASSLALGRSTGELFF
>TRBJ2-2|13|TRBV5-1
CASEGLNTGELFF
>TRBJ1-1|13|TRBV7-9
CASSQGGDTEAFF